This T cell receptor (beta chain) appears in the sequencing data of a study of blood T cells in healthy people across ages. Whole-study findings and limits: Age advanced and TCR beta diversity per million T cells fell, roughly linearly. The lack of PBMC sorting stopped any conclusive naive versus antigen-experienced comparison. Any changes in expanded clonotypes were possibly confounded, as donor CMV status remained unknown.

CDR3 length equals 15 residues. Losses at the gene ends were 4 bases for V and 2 bases for J; bases not matched to a gene: 6. CDR1 MGHRA and CDR2 YSYEKL come from the germline V gene. Notes on this clonotype: Its antigen remains unidentified.

The use of a sample-barcoded 5' primer and a J-beta primer mix characterized a second PCR of about 7 to 12 cycles. MiXCR, applied by TCRdb to the 5' RACE reads, yields one record per CDR3 protein. This sample has over 750,000 distinct CDR3 sequences, with 20% to 25% found just once. The same data also went into a second study, on T cells of mothers and their children. In that study: Each donor was one of three healthy Caucasian mothers or one of their six children.

The rearrangement links TRBV4-1 to TRBJ2-7; 9 nucleotides agree with TRBD2. The sample taken for sequencing was blood. The clonotype was recovered from a boy aged 5-17 years in good health. The CDR3 loop is CASSRIAGAPYEQYF. CDR3 sequence (DNA): TGCGCCAGCAGCCGAATAGCGGGAGCGCCCTACGAGCAGTACTTC.